The 2 T cell receptor beta chains reported below all come from one sample, sequenced in a study of CD8+CD57+ T cells in acquired aplastic anemia. CD8+CD57+ cell expansion had been shown by flow cytometry in patients chosen for sequencing. The TCR beta profiling, which covered VDJ combination and CDR3 sequence, was carried out using genomic DNA as the template. TCRdb redid the calling of the reads with MiXCR, one entry per CDR3 protein. Of some 200,000 distinct CDR3 sequences listed, approximately 65% are singletons. What was sequenced was sorted CD4+, CD8+, or CD8+CD57+ T cells (not recorded which) from PBMCs. The receptors come from a human donor with aplastic anemia.

This rearrangement joins TRBV4-1 to TRBJ1-1; no firm D call. Trimming pared 1 base from V and 4 bases from J, leaving 7 bases between. CDR3 length: 13 amino acids. Germline CDR1 is MGHRA and CDR2 is YSYEKL. The CDR3 DNA is TGCGCCAGCAGCCAAGCGGCAAGCACTGAAGCTTTCTTT. The encoded protein is CASSQAASTEAFF.

As for this clonotype: An end of the junction differs from the germline gene, which may be a read error. The V call is TRBV25-1, the J call TRBJ2-5; 9 bases are a match to TRBD1. The CDR3 extends over 15 amino acids. Per the germline V gene, CDR1 is MGHDK and CDR2 is SYGVNS. CDR3 region: CASSLGQGGQETQYF. For the CDR3, the DNA is TGCGCCAGCAGCTTGGGACAGGGTGGGCAAGAGACCCAGTACTTC. Variable domain in full (rest from reference TRBV25-1 and TRBJ2-5): EADIYQTPRYLVIGTGKKITLECSQTMGHDKMYWYQQDPGMELHLIHYSYGVNSTEKGDLSSESTVSRIRTEHFPLTLESARPSHTSQYLCASSLGQGGQETQYFGPGTRLLVL.